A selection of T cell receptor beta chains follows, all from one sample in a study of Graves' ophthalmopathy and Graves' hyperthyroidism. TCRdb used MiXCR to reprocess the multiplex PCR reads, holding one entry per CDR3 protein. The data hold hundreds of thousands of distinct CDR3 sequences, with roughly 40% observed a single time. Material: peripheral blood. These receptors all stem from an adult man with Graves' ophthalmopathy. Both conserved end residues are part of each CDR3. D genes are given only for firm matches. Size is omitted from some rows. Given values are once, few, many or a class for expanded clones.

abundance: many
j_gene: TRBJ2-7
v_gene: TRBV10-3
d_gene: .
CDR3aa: CAISESSGNDHEQYF

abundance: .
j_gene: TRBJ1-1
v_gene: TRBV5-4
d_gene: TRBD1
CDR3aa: CASSLPPGQGAGYTEAFF

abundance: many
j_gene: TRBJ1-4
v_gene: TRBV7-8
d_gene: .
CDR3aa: CASSLTRQVEYLFF

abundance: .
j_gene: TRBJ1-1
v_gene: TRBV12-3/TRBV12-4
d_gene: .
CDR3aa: CASSGQQNTEAFF

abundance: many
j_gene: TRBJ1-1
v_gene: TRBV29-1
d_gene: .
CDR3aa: CSVEAEGNEAFF

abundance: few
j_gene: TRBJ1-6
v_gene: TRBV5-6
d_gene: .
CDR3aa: CASRIGGAAWNSPLHF

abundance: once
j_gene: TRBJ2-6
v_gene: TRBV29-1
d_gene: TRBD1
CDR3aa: CSVQDRGGANVLTF

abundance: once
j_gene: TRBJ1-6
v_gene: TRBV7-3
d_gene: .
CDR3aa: CASSIQGTGNSPLHF

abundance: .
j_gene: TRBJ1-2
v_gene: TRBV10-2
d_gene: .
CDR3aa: CASSESDARFNTF

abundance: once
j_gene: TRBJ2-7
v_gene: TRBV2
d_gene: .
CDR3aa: CASRGGDRDSYEQYF

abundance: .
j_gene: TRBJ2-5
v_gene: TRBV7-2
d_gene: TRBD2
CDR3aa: CASSFVGSGGAYQETQDF

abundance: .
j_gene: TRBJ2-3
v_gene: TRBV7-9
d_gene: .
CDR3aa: CASSPGLSTDTQYF

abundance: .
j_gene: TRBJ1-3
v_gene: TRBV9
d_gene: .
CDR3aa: CASSQGRAGGGETIYF

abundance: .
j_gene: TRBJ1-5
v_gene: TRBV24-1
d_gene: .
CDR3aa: CATSDLRQGRLRNQPQHF

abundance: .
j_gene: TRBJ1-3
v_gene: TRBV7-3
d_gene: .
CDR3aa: CASSLNFGNTIYF

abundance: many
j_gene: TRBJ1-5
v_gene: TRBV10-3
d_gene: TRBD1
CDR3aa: CAISESRGDQPQHF

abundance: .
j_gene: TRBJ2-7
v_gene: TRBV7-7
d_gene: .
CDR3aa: CASSSAGSLYEQYF

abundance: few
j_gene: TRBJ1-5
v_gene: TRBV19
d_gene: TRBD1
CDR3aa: CASSTDRGANQPQHF

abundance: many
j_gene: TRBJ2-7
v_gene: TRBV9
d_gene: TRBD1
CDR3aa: CASSIGQGATTYEQYF

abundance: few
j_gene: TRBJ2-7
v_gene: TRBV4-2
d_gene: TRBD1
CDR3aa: CASSQRRTGSYEQYF

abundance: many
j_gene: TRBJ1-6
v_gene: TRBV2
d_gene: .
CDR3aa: CASRGLVDNSPLHF

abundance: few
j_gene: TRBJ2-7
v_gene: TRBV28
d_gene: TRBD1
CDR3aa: CASRVRTGWVYEQYF